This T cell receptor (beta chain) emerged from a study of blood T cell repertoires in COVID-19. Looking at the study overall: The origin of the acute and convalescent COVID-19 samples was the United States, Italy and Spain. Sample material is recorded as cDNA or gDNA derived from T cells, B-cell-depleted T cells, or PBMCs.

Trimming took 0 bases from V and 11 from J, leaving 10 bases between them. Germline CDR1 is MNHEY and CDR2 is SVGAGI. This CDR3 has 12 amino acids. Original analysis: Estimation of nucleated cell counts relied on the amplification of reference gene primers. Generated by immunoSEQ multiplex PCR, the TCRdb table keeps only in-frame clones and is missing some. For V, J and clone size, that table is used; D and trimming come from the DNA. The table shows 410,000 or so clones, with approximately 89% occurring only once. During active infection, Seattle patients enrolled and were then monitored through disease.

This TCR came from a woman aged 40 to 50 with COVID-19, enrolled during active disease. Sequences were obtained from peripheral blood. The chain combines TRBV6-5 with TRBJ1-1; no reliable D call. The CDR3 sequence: CASSYSGQRAFF. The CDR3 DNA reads TGTGCCAGCAGTTACTCGGGCCAGCGGGCTTTCTTT.